Listed below are T cell receptor beta chains from one sample, sequenced in a study of response to subunit inactivated influenza vaccine. In TCRdb, the RT-PCR reads were re-called with MiXCR into one record per CDR3 protein. The sample carries roughly 760,000 distinct CDR3 sequences, 21% recorded once. The sequencing used PBMCs from blood, collected 4 to 6 days after vaccination. These TCRs come from a man aged 45-65 years who received an inactivated influenza vaccine. The CDR3 runs from the conserved cysteine through the conserved F or W. D genes are given only for firm matches. The size of a clone is reported for some rows only, either as once, few or many, or as a class for expanded clones.

d_call	clone_size	v_call	j_call	cdr3_aa	cdr3_nt
.	few	TRBV20-1	TRBJ2-1	CSAKSVTYNEQFF	TGCAGTGCCAAAAGCGTAACCTACAATGAGCAGTTCTTC
TRBD2	once	TRBV5-1	TRBJ2-3	CASRIAGANTDTQYF	TGCGCCAGCAGGATAGCGGGGGCGAACACAGATACGCAGTATTTT
.	.	TRBV5-5	TRBJ2-6	CASSFRDSGANVLTF	TGTGCCAGCAGCTTCAGGGACTCTGGGGCCAACGTCCTGACTTTC
.	.	TRBV7-9	TRBJ1-3	CASRGRSSGNTIYF	TGTGCCAGCAGGGGACGGAGCTCTGGAAACACCATATATTTT
.	few	TRBV9	TRBJ1-4	CASSAWEGTNEKLFF	TGTGCCAGCAGCGCGTGGGAGGGTACTAATGAAAAACTGTTTTTT
.	.	TRBV20-1	TRBJ2-7	CRADTLSYEQYF	TGCAGGGCGGACACCCTCTCCTACGAGCAGTACTTC
.	.	TRBV19	TRBJ1-6	CASSTRHGGDSPLHF	TGTGCCAGTAGTACCCGACACGGGGGAGATTCACCCCTCCACTTT
.	.	TRBV5-1	TRBJ2-1	CASSLSHHNEQFF	TGCGCCAGCAGCTTGTCCCACCACAATGAGCAGTTCTTC
.	.	TRBV6-4	TRBJ1-6	CASSAGYNSPLHF	TGTGCCAGCAGTGCAGGGTACAATTCACCCCTCCACTTT
TRBD2	.	TRBV28	TRBJ2-1	CASSQRVLAGAGNEQFF	TGTGCCAGCAGCCAACGGGTTCTAGCGGGGGCTGGAAATGAGCAGTTCTTC
TRBD2	.	TRBV18	TRBJ2-3	CASSPTGLAGNTQYF	TGTGCCAGCTCACCAACGGGACTAGCCGGTAATACGCAGTATTTT
.	few	TRBV6-1	TRBJ1-2	CASSRTPNYGYTF	TGTGCCAGCAGTCGGACTCCCAACTATGGCTACACCTTC
.	many	TRBV7-9	TRBJ1-2	CASSLSGGGGGFGYTF	TGTGCCAGCAGCTTATCGGGCGGGGGAGGAGGCTTCGGCTACACCTTC
TRBD2	.	TRBV20-1	TRBJ2-3	CSAWALAGHEGDTQYF	TGCAGTGCTTGGGCCCTAGCGGGGCATGAAGGAGATACGCAGTATTTT
TRBD2	many	TRBV7-2	TRBJ2-1	CASSLGTSGGTEQFF	TGTGCCAGCAGCTTAGGGACTAGCGGGGGAACTGAGCAGTTCTTC
.	.	TRBV20-1	TRBJ2-3	CFWAWISNRGDTQYF	TGCTTCTGGGCCTGGATTTCGAATAGAGGGGATACGCAGTATTTT
.	.	TRBV6-2/TRBV6-3	TRBJ2-5	CASTTGLKETQYF	TGTGCCAGCACCACGGGACTGAAAGAGACCCAGTACTTC
.	few	TRBV7-2	TRBJ2-3	CASSISSITDTQYF	TGTGCCAGCAGCATTTCTAGTATCACAGATACGCAGTATTTT
.	.	TRBV6-6	TRBJ2-7	CASSYQSYEQYF	TGTGCCAGCAGTTACCAATCATACGAGCAGTACTTC
TRBD1	few	TRBV11-2	TRBJ2-1	CASSSLGRGTVRRNEQFF	TGTGCCAGCAGCTCCCTGGGTAGGGGGACAGTCAGGAGGAATGAGCAGTTCTTC
TRBD1	many	TRBV12-3/TRBV12-4	TRBJ2-7	CASSRDREAYEQYF	TGTGCCAGCAGCCGGGACAGGGAGGCCTACGAGCAGTACTTC
TRBD2	few	TRBV20-1	TRBJ2-5	CSAERLAGEGRETQYF	TGCAGTGCTGAGAGACTAGCGGGAGAAGGACGGGAGACCCAGTACTTC
TRBD1	.	TRBV20-1	TRBJ1-5	CSATIQGVLSNQPQHF	TGCAGTGCCACGATTCAGGGGGTACTTAGCAATCAGCCCCAGCATTTT
.	few	TRBV11-2	TRBJ2-1	CASSPSLRNEQFF	TGTGCCAGCAGCCCCAGTTTGAGGAATGAGCAGTTCTTC
.	.	TRBV18	TRBJ2-1	CASSLAGLGAYNEQFF	TGTGCCAGCTCACTAGCTGGACTTGGGGCATACAATGAGCAGTTCTTC
.	many	TRBV29-1	TRBJ2-2	CSVGRAGELFF	TGCAGCGTTGGCAGGGCGGGGGAGCTGTTTTTT
TRBD2	.	TRBV10-3	TRBJ2-5	CAISPGLAGRQETQYF	TGTGCCATCAGCCCGGGACTAGCGGGTCGCCAAGAGACCCAGTACTTC
.	few	TRBV27	TRBJ2-7	CASSPPWPGPYEQYF	TGTGCCAGCAGCCCCCCGTGGCCAGGCCCCTACGAGCAGTACTTC
.	.	TRBV7-8	TRBJ1-2	CASSDGTLYGYTF	TGTGCCAGCAGCGATGGGACACTCTATGGCTACACCTTC
.	.	TRBV25-1	TRBJ2-2	CASRPDRPNTGELFF	TGTGCCAGCAGACCCGACAGACCGAACACCGGGGAGCTGTTTTTT
.	.	TRBV9	TRBJ2-5	CASSVDGKETQYF	TGTGCCAGCAGCGTAGATGGGAAAGAGACCCAGTACTTC
.	few	TRBV28	TRBJ2-7	CASSLDGAPNEQYF	TGTGCCAGCAGTTTAGACGGCGCCCCTAACGAGCAGTACTTC
.	few	TRBV28	TRBJ1-2	CASSPKQGFYTF	TGTGCCAGCAGTCCCAAACAGGGTTTTTACACCTTC
TRBD2	few	TRBV6-1	TRBJ2-3	CASSRGGAKSDTQYF	TGTGCCAGCAGTCGCGGGGGGGCCAAGTCAGATACGCAGTATTTT
TRBD2	few	TRBV12-3/TRBV12-4	TRBJ2-3	CASSWGLARDTQYF	TGTGCCAGCAGTTGGGGACTAGCGAGGGATACGCAGTATTTT
TRBD2	.	TRBV30	TRBJ2-1	CAWKASGTQQFF	TGTGCCTGGAAAGCTAGCGGGACTCAGCAGTTCTTC
.	few	TRBV12-3/TRBV12-4	TRBJ2-2	CASSLRPGGELFF	TGTGCCAGCAGTTTGAGGCCAGGGGGGGAGCTGTTTTTT
.	few	TRBV7-9	TRBJ1-2	CASSLGGSMNPYGYTF	TGTGCCAGCAGCTTAGGGGGGTCGATGAATCCCTATGGCTACACCTTC
.	.	TRBV20-1	TRBJ1-4	CSARLGLSFEKLFF	TGCAGTGCTAGACTCGGACTCTCGTTTGAAAAACTGTTTTTT
.	few	TRBV12-3/TRBV12-4	TRBJ2-5	CASSLNRNSFFVTQYF	TGTGCCAGCAGTTTAAACAGGAACTCTTTTTTTGTGACCCAGTACTTC
.	.	TRBV29-1	TRBJ2-1	CSVVTAHEQFF	TGCAGCGTTGTTACCGCCCATGAGCAGTTCTTC
.	many	TRBV5-5	TRBJ1-3	CASTTRVVGNTIYF	TGTGCCAGCACCACTCGGGTGGTTGGAAACACCATATATTTT